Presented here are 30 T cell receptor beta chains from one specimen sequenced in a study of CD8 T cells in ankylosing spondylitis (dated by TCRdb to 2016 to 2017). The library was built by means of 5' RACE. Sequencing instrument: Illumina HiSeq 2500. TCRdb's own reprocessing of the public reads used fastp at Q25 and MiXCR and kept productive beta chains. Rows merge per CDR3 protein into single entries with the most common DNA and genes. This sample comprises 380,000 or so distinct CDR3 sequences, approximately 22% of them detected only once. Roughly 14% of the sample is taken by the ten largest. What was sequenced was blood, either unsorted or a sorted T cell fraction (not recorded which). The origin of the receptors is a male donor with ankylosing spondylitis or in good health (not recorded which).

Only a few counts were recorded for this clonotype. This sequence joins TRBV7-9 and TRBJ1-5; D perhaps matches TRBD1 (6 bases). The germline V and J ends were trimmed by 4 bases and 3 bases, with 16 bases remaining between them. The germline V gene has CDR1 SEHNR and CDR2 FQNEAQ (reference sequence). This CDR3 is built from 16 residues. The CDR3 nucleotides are TGTGCCAGCAGCTGGGCGGACGGGGGCAACAATCAGCCCCAGCATTTT. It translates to CASSWADGGNNQPQHF.

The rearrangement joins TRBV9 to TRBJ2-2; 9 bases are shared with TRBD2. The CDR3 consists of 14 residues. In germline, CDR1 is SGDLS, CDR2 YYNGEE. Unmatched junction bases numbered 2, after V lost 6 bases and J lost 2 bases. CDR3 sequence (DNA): TGTGCCAGCAAGACTAGCGGTAACACCGGGGAGCTGTTTTTT. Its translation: CASKTSGNTGELFF.

The chain's CDR3 is CSTLGQGGDEQYF. CDR3 nucleotides: TGCAGCACCCTGGGACAGGGGGGCGACGAGCAGTACTTC. The chain has TRBV29-1 and TRBJ2-7, with 11 bases lining up with TRBD1. The germline CDR1 and CDR2 sequences are SQVTM and ANQGSEA. The CDR3 is made up of 13 amino acids. Germline trimming cut 8 bases from V and 5 bases from J; bases unmatched to any gene: 8.

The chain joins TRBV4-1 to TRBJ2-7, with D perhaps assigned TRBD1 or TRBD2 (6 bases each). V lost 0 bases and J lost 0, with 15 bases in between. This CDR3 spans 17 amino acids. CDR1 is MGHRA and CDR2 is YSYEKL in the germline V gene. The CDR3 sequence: CASSQEAGGLLSYEQYF. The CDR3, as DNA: TGCGCCAGCAGCCAAGAGGCTGGGGGGCTACTCTCCTACGAGCAGTACTTC.

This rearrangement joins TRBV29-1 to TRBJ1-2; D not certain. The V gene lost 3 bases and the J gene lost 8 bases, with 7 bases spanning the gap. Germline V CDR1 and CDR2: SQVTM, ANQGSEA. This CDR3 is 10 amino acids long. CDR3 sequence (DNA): TGCAGCGTTGAGGTCGAGGGCTACACCTTC. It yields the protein CSVEVEGYTF.

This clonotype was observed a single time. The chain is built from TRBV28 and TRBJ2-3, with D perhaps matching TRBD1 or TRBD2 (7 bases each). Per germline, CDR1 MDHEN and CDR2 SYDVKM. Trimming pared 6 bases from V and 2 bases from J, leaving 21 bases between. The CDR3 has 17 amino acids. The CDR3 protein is CASSPRGGTTFTDTQYF. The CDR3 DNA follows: TGTGCCAGCAGCCCCAGGGGGGGGACCACCTTCACAGATACGCAGTATTTT.

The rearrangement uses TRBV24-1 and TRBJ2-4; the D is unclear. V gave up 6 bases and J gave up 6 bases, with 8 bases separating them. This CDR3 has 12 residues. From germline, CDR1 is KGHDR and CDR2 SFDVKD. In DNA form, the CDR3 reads TGTGCCACCAGTCCCGGTGGAAACATTCAGTACTTC. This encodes CATSPGGNIQYF.

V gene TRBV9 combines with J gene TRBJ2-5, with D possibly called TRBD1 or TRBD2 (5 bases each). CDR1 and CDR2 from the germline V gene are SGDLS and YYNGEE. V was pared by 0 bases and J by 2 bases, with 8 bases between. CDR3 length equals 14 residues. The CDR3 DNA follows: TGTGCCAGCAGCGTAGGGGGGAGACAAGAGACCCAGTACTTC. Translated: CASSVGGRQETQYF.

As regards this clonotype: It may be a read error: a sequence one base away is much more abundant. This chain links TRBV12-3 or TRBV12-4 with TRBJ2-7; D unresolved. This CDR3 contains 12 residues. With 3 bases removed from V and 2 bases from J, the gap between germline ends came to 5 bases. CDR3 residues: CASSFDTYEQYF. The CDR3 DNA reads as TGTGCCAGCAGTTTTGACACCTACGAGCAGTACTTC.

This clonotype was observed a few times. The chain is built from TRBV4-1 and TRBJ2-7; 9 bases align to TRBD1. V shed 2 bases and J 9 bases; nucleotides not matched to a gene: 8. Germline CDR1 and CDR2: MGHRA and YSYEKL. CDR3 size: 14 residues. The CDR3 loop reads CASSQLTGQGGQYF. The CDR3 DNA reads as TGCGCCAGCAGCCAACTAACGGGACAGGGAGGGCAGTACTTC.

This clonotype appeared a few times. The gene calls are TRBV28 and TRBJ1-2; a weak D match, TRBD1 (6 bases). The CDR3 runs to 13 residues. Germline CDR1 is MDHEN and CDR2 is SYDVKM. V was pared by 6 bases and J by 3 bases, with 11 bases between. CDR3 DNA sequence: TGTGCCAGCAGCAAAGGACAGCACTATGGCTACACCTTC. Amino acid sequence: CASSKGQHYGYTF.

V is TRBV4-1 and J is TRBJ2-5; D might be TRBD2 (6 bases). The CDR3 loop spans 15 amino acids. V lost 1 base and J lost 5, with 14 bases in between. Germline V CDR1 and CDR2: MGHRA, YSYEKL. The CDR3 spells CASSQGAGIGETQYF. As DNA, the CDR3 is TGCGCCAGCAGCCAAGGAGCGGGTATCGGGGAGACCCAGTACTTC.

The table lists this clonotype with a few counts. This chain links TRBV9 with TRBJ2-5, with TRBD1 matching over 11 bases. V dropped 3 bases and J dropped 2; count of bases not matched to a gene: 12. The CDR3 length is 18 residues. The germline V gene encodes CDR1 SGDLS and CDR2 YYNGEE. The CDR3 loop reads CASSGSGQGGPDQETQYF. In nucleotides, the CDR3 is TGTGCCAGCAGCGGATCGGGACAGGGGGGACCGGATCAAGAGACCCAGTACTTC.

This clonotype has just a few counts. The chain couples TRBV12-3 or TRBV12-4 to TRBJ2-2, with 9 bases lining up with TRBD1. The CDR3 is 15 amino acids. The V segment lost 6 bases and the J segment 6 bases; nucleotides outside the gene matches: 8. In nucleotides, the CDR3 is TGTGCCAGCAGCTCTCCGGACAGGGGCGCCGGGGAGCTGTTTTTT. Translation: CASSSPDRGAGELFF.

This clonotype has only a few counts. For the CDR3, the DNA is TGTGCCAGCAGCCCCTCATTGGGGGGGCCGCAATACAATGAGCAGTTCTTC. It is translated as CASSPSLGGPQYNEQFF. V gene TRBV12-3 or TRBV12-4 combines with J gene TRBJ2-1, with a weak D call TRBD2 (7 bases). V was shortened by 6 bases and J by 4 bases, with 22 bases between the two germline ends. This CDR3 has 17 residues.

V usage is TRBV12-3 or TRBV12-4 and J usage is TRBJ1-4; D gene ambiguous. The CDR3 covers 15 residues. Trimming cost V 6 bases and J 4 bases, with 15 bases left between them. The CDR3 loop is CASSPFDGNNEKLFF. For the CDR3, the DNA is TGTGCCAGCAGCCCCTTCGACGGAAATAATGAAAAACTGTTTTTT.

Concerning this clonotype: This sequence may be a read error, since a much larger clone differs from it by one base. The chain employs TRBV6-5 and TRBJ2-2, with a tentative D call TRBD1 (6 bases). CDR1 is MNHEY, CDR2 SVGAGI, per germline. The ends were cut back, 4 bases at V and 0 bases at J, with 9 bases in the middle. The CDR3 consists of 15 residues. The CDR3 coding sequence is TGTGCCAGCAGTTTCGGGACAACGAACACCGGGGAGCTGTTTTTT. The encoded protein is CASSFGTTNTGELFF.

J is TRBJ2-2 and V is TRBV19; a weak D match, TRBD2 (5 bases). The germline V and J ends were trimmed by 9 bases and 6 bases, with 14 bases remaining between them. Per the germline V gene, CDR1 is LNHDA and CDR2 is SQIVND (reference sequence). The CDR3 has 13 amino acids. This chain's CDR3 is CASLRGWPGELFF. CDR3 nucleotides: TGTGCCAGCCTCCGGGGTTGGCCCGGGGAGCTGTTTTTT.

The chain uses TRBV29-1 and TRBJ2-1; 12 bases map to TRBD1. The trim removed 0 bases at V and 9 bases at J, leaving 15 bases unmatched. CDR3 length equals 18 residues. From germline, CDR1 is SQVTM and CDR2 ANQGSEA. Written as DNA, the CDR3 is TGCAGCGTTGAAGACTTCAATCCGGGACAGGGGGCGCTCGGTGAGCAGTTCTTC. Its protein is CSVEDFNPGQGALGEQFF.

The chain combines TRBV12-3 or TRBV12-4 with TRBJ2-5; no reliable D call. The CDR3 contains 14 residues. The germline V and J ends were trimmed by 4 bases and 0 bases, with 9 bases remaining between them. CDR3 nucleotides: TGTGCCAGCAGTTCGGTGTGGCACCAAGAGACCCAGTACTTC. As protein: CASSSVWHQETQYF.

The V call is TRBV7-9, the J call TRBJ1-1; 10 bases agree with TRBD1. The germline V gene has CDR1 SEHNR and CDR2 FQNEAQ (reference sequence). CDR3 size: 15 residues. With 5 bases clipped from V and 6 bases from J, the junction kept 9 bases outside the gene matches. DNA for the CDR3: TGTGCCAGCAGCGGCACCGGGACAGGGGTTGCTGAAGCTTTCTTT. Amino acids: CASSGTGTGVAEAFF.

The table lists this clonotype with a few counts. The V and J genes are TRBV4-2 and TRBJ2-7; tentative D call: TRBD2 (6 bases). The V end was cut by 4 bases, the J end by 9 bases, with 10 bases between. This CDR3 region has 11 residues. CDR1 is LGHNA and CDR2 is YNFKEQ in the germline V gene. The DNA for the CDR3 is TGTGCCAGCAGCCCCCGGGACTTGCAGTACTTC. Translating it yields CASSPRDLQYF.

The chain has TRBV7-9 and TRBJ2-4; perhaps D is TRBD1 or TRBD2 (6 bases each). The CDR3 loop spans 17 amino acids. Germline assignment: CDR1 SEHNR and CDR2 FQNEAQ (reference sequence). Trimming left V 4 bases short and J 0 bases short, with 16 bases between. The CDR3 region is CASSSWGADLAKNIQYF. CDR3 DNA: TGTGCCAGCAGCTCGTGGGGGGCGGATTTAGCCAAAAACATTCAGTACTTC.

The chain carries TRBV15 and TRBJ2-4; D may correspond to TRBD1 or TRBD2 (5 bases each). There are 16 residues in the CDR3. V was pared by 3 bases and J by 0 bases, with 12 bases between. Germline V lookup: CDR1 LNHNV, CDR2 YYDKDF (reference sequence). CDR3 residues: CATSRIPGLAKNIQYF. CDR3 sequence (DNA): TGTGCCACCAGCAGGATCCCGGGGCTAGCCAAAAACATTCAGTACTTC. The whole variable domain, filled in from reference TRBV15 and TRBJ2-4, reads DAMVIQNPRYQVTQFGKPVTLSCSQTLNHNVMYWYQQKSSQAPKLLFHYYDKDFNNEADTPDNFQSRRPNTSFCFLDIRSPGLGDTAMYLCATSRIPGLAKNIQYFGAGTRLSVL.

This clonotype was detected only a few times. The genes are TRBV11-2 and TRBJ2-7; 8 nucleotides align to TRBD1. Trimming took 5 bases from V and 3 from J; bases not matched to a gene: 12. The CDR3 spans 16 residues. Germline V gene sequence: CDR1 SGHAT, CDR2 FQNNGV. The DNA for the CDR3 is TGTGCCAGCAGCACCTTAGACAGGGGCCCCCGCTACGAGCAGTACTTC. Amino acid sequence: CASSTLDRGPRYEQYF.

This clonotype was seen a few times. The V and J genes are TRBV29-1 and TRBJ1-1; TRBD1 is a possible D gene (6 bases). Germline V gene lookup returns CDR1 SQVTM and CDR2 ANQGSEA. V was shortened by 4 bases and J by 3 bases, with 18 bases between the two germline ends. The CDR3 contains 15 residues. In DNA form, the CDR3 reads TGCAGCGTTGCTCGGGGGGTTGAGGGGGACACTGAAGCTTTCTTT. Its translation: CSVARGVEGDTEAFF. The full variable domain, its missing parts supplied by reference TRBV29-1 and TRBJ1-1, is SAVISQKPSRDICQRGTSLTIQCQVDSQVTMMFWYRQQPGQSLTLIATANQGSEATYESGFVIDKFPISRPNLTFSTLTVSNMSPEDSSIYLCSVARGVEGDTEAFFGQGTRLTVV.

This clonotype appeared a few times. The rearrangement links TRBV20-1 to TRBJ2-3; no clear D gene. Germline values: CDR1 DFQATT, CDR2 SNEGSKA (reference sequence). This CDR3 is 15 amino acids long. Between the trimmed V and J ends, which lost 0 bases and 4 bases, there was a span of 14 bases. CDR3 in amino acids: CSARDYLLMADTQYF. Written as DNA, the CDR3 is TGCAGTGCTAGAGATTACCTCCTCATGGCAGATACGCAGTATTTT.

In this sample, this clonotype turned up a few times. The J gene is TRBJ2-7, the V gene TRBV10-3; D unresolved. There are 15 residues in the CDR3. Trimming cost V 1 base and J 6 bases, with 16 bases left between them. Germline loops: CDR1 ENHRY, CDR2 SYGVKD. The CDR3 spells CAISEFKVLQAEQYF. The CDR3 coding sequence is TGTGCCATCAGTGAGTTTAAGGTTCTTCAGGCCGAGCAGTACTTC.

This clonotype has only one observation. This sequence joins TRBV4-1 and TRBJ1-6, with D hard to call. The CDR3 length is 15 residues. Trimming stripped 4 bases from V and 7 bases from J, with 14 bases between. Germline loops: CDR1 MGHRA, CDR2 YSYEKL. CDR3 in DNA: TGCGCCAGCAGCCGTTCTTGGCCAGGAAATTCACCCCTCCACTTT. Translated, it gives CASSRSWPGNSPLHF.

The CDR3 sequence is CATAGWADTDTQYF. CDR3 nucleotides: TGTGCCACCGCGGGTTGGGCTGACACAGATACGCAGTATTTT. The gene calls are TRBV24-1 and TRBJ2-3; perhaps TRBD2 as D (5 bases). CDR1 and CDR2 (germline): KGHDR, SFDVKD. CDR3 length: 14 residues. Trimming removed 9 bases at V and 2 bases at J, with 14 bases between.